A selection of T cell receptor beta chains follows, all from one sample in a study of cytomegalovirus exposure and HLA in healthy donors. Measured with immunoSEQ multiplex PCR; TCRdb has only the in-frame clones, and not every one. The data hold 150,000 to 200,000 clones, with 80% to 85% observed a single time. Specimen: PBMCs. All receptors come from a boy aged 5-17 years in good health and CMV-seronegative. CDR3s include the opening cysteine and the closing phenylalanine or tryptophan. D genes are given only for firm matches. Clone sizes are given selectively: once, few, many, or a class where the clone is expanded.

j_gene | d_gene | v_gene | abundance | CDR3nt | CDR3aa
TRBJ2-1 | - | TRBV7-2 | once | TGTGCCAGCAGTCCACAGCCCCCTGGCGGGGATGAGCAGTTCTTC | CASSPQPPGGDEQFF
TRBJ2-2 | - | TRBV5-1 | - | TGCGCCAGCAGCTTGGCCGCCGGGGAGCTGTTTTTT | CASSLAAGELFF
TRBJ2-3 | TRBD2 | TRBV2 | - | TGTGCCAGCAGTCAGGCGGGAGCCCCGGATACGCAGTATTTT | CASSQAGAPDTQYF
TRBJ1-2 | - | TRBV20-1 | - | TGCAGTGCTAGAGTCCCAAATGGCTACACCTTC | CSARVPNGYTF
TRBJ2-2 | - | TRBV20-1 | - | TGCAGTGCCCGACAGTCCGGGGAGCTGTTTTTT | CSARQSGELFF
TRBJ1-3 | - | TRBV9 | few | TGTGCCAGCAGCGTAGGGTTCCAGGGAGGACCTGGAAACACCATATATTTT | CASSVGFQGGPGNTIYF
TRBJ1-1 | - | TRBV11-2 | - | TGTGCCAGCAGCACCCAGGTCCTCCCTAGGGGTAGCACTGAAGCTTTCTTT | CASSTQVLPRGSTEAFF
TRBJ1-1 | TRBD1 | TRBV7-6 | - | TGTGCCAGCAGCTTGGACAGGTACCTGAATGAAGCTTTCTTT | CASSLDRYLNEAFF
TRBJ1-2 | - | TRBV5-1 | - | TGCGCCAGCAGCCCCCGGGACAAAATAAATGGCTACACCTTC | CASSPRDKINGYTF
TRBJ1-3 | - | TRBV6-5 | - | TGTGCCAGCAGTTACTCGAGGTTCGGGACTGGAAACACCATATATTTT | CASSYSRFGTGNTIYF
TRBJ2-7 | TRBD1 | TRBV5-1 | - | TGCGCCAGCAGCCCTACCGGGACAGGGATTTACGAGCAGTACTTC | CASSPTGTGIYEQYF
TRBJ2-2 | TRBD2 | TRBV7-6 | - | TGTGCCAGCAGAACCCGGACGGGAGGGAACACCGGGGAGCTGTTTTTT | CASRTRTGGNTGELFF
TRBJ1-2 | TRBD1 | TRBV4-2 | - | TGTGCCAGCAGCCAAGCTAAGGGACAGACTAACTATGGCTACACCTTC | CASSQAKGQTNYGYTF
TRBJ2-5 | TRBD2 | TRBV6-1 | - | TGTGCCAGCAGTTTTAAGCGGGAGCGAGAGACCCAGTACTTC | CASSFKRERETQYF
TRBJ2-3 | TRBD2 | TRBV2 | - | TGTGCCAGCAGTATTAGCGGGGGGGCCACAGATACGCAGTATTTT | CASSISGGATDTQYF
TRBJ2-1 | TRBD1 | TRBV4-2 | - | TGTGCCAGCAGCCAAGTCTCGGACAGGGGAGCTTCTCATGAGCAGTTCTTC | CASSQVSDRGASHEQFF
TRBJ2-5 | TRBD2 | TRBV5-4 | - | TGTGCCAGCAGCTTGGCTAGCGGGGGAGATGAGACCCAGTACTTC | CASSLASGGDETQYF
TRBJ1-1 | - | TRBV19 | - | TGTGCCAGTAGTGAACGAAGAGGGGGCACTGAAGCTTTCTTT | CASSERRGGTEAFF
TRBJ1-1 | - | TRBV18 | - | TGTGCCAGCTCACCCGGACAGTTTAGATTATCTGAAGCTTTCTTT | CASSPGQFRLSEAFF
TRBJ1-1 | TRBD1 | TRBV4-3 | - | TGCGCCAGCAGCCAGAGACAGGGGTACGCTGAAGCTTTCTTT | CASSQRQGYAEAFF
TRBJ1-5 | - | TRBV6-1 | - | TGTGCCAGCAGTGGGTCGCGGAGGGTGGGCAATCAGCCCCAGCATTTT | CASSGSRRVGNQPQHF
TRBJ2-7 | - | TRBV30 | - | TGTGCCTGCTGTGGAAGGAGCGAGCAGTACTTC | CACCGRSEQYF
TRBJ2-1 | - | TRBV5-6 | - | TGTGCCAGCAGCTTGGCTAGAAGCGAACCTTACAATGGGCAGTTCTTC | CASSLARSEPYNGQFF
TRBJ1-1 | TRBD1 | TRBV7-9 | few | TGTGCCAGCAGCTCCCGATTAGGGACAGGGGGTCCCAACACTGAAGCTTTCTTT | CASSSRLGTGGPNTEAFF
TRBJ2-1 | TRBD1 | TRBV6-4 | - | TGTGCCAGCAGTGAGGGACAGGTCTACAATGAGCAGTTCTTC | CASSEGQVYNEQFF
TRBJ2-3 | - | TRBV2 | - | TGTGCCGGGGGGTTCACAGATACGCAGTATTTT | CAGGFTDTQYF
TRBJ2-5 | - | TRBV6-5 | - | TGTGCCAGCAGTTACTTTACAGCTTACCAAGAGACCCAGTACTTC | CASSYFTAYQETQYF
TRBJ2-1 | - | TRBV7-7 | - | TGTGCTAGCAGCTTAGGTCTGGGCTCCGTGAATGAGCAGTTCTTC | CASSLGLGSVNEQFF
TRBJ2-7 | - | TRBV13 | few | TGTGCCAGCAGCTTATCCCCGGTCGAGCAGTACTTC | CASSLSPVEQYF
TRBJ1-5 | - | TRBV19 | - | TGTGCCAGTAGTTCGGGTCGGAACAGGTATAGCAATCAGCCCCAGCATTTT | CASSSGRNRYSNQPQHF
TRBJ2-1 | TRBD1 | TRBV9 | - | TGTGCCAGCAGCGTAAGTGGGGGTCAGGGGGATGAGCAGTTCTTC | CASSVSGGQGDEQFF
TRBJ2-3 | - | TRBV7-8 | - | TGTGCCAGCACAACAGTCCCCGCAGATACGCAGTATTTT | CASTTVPADTQYF
TRBJ1-1 | - | TRBV10-2 | - | TGCGCCAGCCTCCTCGGACCCGAAGGGAGCACTGAAGCTTTCTTT | CASLLGPEGSTEAFF
TRBJ1-5 | - | TRBV7-2 | - | TGTGCCAGCAGGCAAACCGGGACTGATAGCAATCAGCCCCAGCATTTT | CASRQTGTDSNQPQHF
TRBJ2-2 | TRBD2 | TRBV19 | - | TGTGCCAGTAGTATTAGGATGGGGGGGGCCGGGGAGCTGTTTTTT | CASSIRMGGAGELFF
TRBJ2-5 | - | TRBV7-9 | - | TGTGCCAGCAGCTTAGTAGCGGAAGAGACCCAGTACTTC | CASSLVAEETQYF
TRBJ1-4 | - | TRBV4-1 | - | TGCGCCAGCAGCCAAGTTGCGGGGGTTGAAAAACTGTTTTTT | CASSQVAGVEKLFF
TRBJ2-7 | TRBD1 | TRBV19 | - | TGTGCCAGTAGTATGGGACAGGCCTACGAGCAGTACTTC | CASSMGQAYEQYF
TRBJ2-1 | TRBD2 | TRBV2 | - | TGTGCCACCACCCCGAGCGGGGGGTTCTACAATGAGCAGTTCTTC | CATTPSGGFYNEQFF
TRBJ2-7 | - | TRBV10-3 | - | TGTGCCATCAGTGAGAATCCTAGCTCCTACGAGCAGTACTTC | CAISENPSSYEQYF
TRBJ1-6 | - | TRBV5-8 | - | TGTGCCAGCAGCTTAGGGGGTCCCTCATCCCTCCACTTT | CASSLGGPSSLHF
TRBJ2-5 | TRBD1 | TRBV7-9 | few | TGTGCCAGCAGCTCCCGGGACAGAGAACTAGAGACCCAGTACTTC | CASSSRDRELETQYF
TRBJ2-3 | - | TRBV9 | - | TGTGCCAGCAGCACAACTAGCCCAGATACGCAGTATTTT | CASSTTSPDTQYF
TRBJ2-1 | TRBD1 | TRBV30 | - | TGTGCCTGGACCACCGGGACAGGGGGCTACAATGAGCAGTTCTTC | CAWTTGTGGYNEQFF
TRBJ2-7 | TRBD1 | TRBV5-3 | - | TGTGCCAGAAGCGGTACCCGTGACAGGGAAGGAACCTACGAGCAGTACTTC | CARSGTRDREGTYEQYF
TRBJ2-3 | - | TRBV6-5 | - | TGTGCCAGCACCAAGACGGGGGGCACAGATACGCAGTATTTT | CASTKTGGTDTQYF
TRBJ1-2 | - | TRBV29-1 | - | TGCAGCGTTGAAACCGGGAACTATGGCTACACCTTC | CSVETGNYGYTF
TRBJ2-2 | - | TRBV11-3 | - | TGTGCCAGCAGCTTAGCGGCGGTCATACGCACCGGGGAGCTGTTTTTT | CASSLAAVIRTGELFF
TRBJ2-3 | - | TRBV11-1 | - | TGTGCCAGCAGCTTGGGGGGTCCAGATACGCAGTATTTT | CASSLGGPDTQYF
TRBJ2-7 | TRBD1 | TRBV6-6 | - | TGTGCCAGCAGCTCTGCCGGGACAGCTTCCTACGAGCAGTACTTC | CASSSAGTASYEQYF
TRBJ2-1 | - | TRBV14 | - | TGTGCCAGCAGCCTCTGGGACAATTTGGGGCAGTTCTTC | CASSLWDNLGQFF
TRBJ1-5 | - | TRBV10-3 | - | TGTGCCATCAGCCGGGATAGCAATCAGCCCCAGCATTTT | CAISRDSNQPQHF
TRBJ2-7 | - | TRBV10-3 | - | TGTGCCATCAGCGGTGGACAGCTCTCCTACGAGCAGTACTTC | CAISGGQLSYEQYF